This TCR beta chain was sequenced during a study of blood T cell repertoires in COVID-19. The CDR3 sequence is 14 residues long. Trimming removed 0 bases from V and 6 bases from J, with 12 bases in between. Germline CDR1 reads SGHRS; CDR2 reads YFSETQ. Exposed participants came across a COVID-19 case within 2 weeks before study entry. Per the authors' pipeline: Researchers report that nucleated cell counts were estimated from reference gene primer amplification. Generated by immunoSEQ multiplex PCR, the TCRdb table keeps only in-frame clones and is missing some. The V and J calls and clone size were taken over from that table, and D and trimming were inferred from the DNA. The table has 220,000 or so clones, 90% seen once; the top ten hold around 15%.

The chain employs TRBV5-1 and TRBJ1-2, with a tentative D call TRBD1 (6 bases). The source is a man aged 30-40 years who had been exposed to COVID-19. Sequenced input: PBMCs or T cells enriched from blood (not recorded which). The CDR3 region is CASSLAGGADGYTF. The DNA for the CDR3 is TGCGCCAGCAGCTTGGCCGGGGGGGCGGATGGCTACACCTTC.